This TCR beta chain was retrieved from a study of graft-versus-host responses after intestinal transplantation. Study background: Transplantation in recipients was multivisceral, liver-intestinal, or isolated intestinal. Anti-thymocyte globulin induction was given to all recipients, followed by tacrolimus and steroids for around three years. Notes on the study in general: Graft-versus-host to host-versus-graft clonal ratios in allografts were high in patients with graft-donor T cell macrochimerism. Recipient marrow contained GvH clones, some of which appeared first in ileum or blood.

On this clone itself: Its cognate antigen is unknown.

The assay was immunoSEQ multiplex PCR, and TCRdb's table has in-frame clones only and misses some. The sample has tens of thousands of clones, roughly 92% seen once. The CDR3 spans 15 residues. Germline V gene lookup returns CDR1 SGHRS and CDR2 YFSETQ. Trimming left V 0 bases short and J 1 base short, with 10 bases between. The chain combines TRBV5-1 with TRBJ2-5, with D possibly being TRBD2 (5 bases). The sequence was obtained from a human patient who received an intestinal transplant, so some T cells may come from the graft donor. The sample consisted of PBMCs, taken about 9 months after intestinal transplant. The CDR3 bases are TGCGCCAGCAGCTTGGGGGCTAGCAGCCAAGAGACCCAGTACTTC. It encodes CASSLGASSQETQYF.